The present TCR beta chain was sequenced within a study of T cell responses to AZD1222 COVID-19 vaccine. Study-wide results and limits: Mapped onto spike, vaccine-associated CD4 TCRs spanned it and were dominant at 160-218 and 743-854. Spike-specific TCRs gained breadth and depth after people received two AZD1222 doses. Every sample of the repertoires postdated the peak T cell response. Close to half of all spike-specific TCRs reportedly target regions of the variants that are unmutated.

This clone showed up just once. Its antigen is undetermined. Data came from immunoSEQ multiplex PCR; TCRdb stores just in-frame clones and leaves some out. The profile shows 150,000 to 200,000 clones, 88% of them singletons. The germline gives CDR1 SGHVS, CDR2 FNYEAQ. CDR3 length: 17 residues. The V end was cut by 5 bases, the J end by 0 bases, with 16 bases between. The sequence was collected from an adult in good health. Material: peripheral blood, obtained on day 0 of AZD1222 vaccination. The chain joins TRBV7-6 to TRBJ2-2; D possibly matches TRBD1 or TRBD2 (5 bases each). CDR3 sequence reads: CASSAQGEGSNTGELFF. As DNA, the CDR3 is TGTGCCAGCAGCGCCCAGGGTGAGGGTTCGAACACCGGGGAGCTGTTTTTT.